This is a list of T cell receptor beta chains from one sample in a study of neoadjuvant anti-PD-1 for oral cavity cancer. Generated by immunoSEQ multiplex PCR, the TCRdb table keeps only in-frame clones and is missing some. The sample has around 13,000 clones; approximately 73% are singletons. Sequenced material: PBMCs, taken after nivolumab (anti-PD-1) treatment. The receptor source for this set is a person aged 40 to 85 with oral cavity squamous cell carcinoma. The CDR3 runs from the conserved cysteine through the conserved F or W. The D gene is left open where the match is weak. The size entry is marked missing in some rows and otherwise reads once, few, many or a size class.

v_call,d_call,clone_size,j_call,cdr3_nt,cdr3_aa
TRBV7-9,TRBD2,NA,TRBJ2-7,TGTGCCAGCAACTCCCCCGGACTAGCGGGAGGTTCCTACGAGCAGTACTTC,CASNSPGLAGGSYEQYF
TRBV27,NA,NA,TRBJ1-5,TGTGCCAGCGGGGGAAGCAGGGGTTCTCAGCCCCAGCATTTT,CASGGSRGSQPQHF
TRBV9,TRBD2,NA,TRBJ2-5,TGTGCCAGCAGCGTAATAGCGGGGGGCCCCTCGGCCCAGTACTTC,CASSVIAGGPSAQYF
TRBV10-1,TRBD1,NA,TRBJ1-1,TGCGCCAGCAGAGGACAGGAGGATACTGAAGCTTTCTTT,CASRGQEDTEAFF
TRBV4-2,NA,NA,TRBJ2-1,TGTGCCAGCAGCCAACTTTCAGGGGCGTATGAGCAGTTCTTC,CASSQLSGAYEQFF
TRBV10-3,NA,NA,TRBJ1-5,TGTGCCCTCCAGGGTTCCGGGGAAGGCAATCAGCCCCAGCATTTT,CALQGSGEGNQPQHF
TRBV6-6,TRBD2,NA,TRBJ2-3,TGTGCCAGCAGTAGGACTAGCGGGAGTGCAGATACGCAGTATTTT,CASSRTSGSADTQYF
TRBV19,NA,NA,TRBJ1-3,TGTGCCAGTCGGGGACGCCCTGGAAACACCATATATTTT,CASRGRPGNTIYF
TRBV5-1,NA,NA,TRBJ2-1,TGCGCCAGCAGCTTGGGGCCGGGAACCCTGAATGAGCAGTTCTTC,CASSLGPGTLNEQFF
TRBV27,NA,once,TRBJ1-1,TGTGCCAGCAGTTTGGGGGTCCGAGCTGAAGCTTTCTTT,CASSLGVRAEAFF
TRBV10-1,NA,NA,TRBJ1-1,TGCGCCAGCAGTGAGGGCCTAATGAACACTGAAGCTTTCTTT,CASSEGLMNTEAFF
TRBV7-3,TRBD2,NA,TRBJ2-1,TGTGCCAGCAGCCCGACTAGCTCGGGTGAGCAGTTCTTC,CASSPTSSGEQFF
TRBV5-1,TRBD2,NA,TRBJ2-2,TGCGCCAGCAGCGGGACTGGCGGGGGGGCCACCACCGGGGAGCTGTTTTTT,CASSGTGGGATTGELFF
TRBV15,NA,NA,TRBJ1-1,TGTGCCACCAGCAGAGATAGGCCCCTCGGTGGCACTGAAGCTTTCTTT,CATSRDRPLGGTEAFF
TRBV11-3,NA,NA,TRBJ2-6,TGTGCCAGCAGCCCTGGAGGGGCCGGGGCCAACGTCCTGACTTTC,CASSPGGAGANVLTF
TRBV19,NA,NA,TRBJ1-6,TGTGCCAGTAGTATCGGGCAGGTCGCTTCACCCCTCCACTTT,CASSIGQVASPLHF
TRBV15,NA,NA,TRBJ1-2,TGTGCCACCAGCAGAGAAGCGGGACCCTATGGCTACACCTTC,CATSREAGPYGYTF
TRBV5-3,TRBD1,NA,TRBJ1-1,TGTGCCAGAAGCCTTCGGGTCGGTCTTGAGGGACAGAAGAACACTGAAGCTTTCTTT,CARSLRVGLEGQKNTEAFF
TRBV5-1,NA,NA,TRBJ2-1,TGCGCCAGCAGCTTGGGGGGGCAGATCTACAATGAGCAGTTCTTC,CASSLGGQIYNEQFF
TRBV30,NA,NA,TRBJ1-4,TGTGCCTGGGCTGCGGGGCGACGTGAAAAACTGTTTTTT,CAWAAGRREKLFF
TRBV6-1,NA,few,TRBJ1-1,TGTGCCAGCGGGGAGACACTGAACACTGAAGCTTTCTTT,CASGETLNTEAFF
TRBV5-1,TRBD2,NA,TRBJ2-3,TGCGCCAGCAGCCGAGGGACTAGAGTTACAGATACGCAGTATTTT,CASSRGTRVTDTQYF
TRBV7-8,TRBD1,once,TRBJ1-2,TGTGCCAGCAGTTCAGAGCCTGGACAGGGGGCGCGAGGCTACACCTTC,CASSSEPGQGARGYTF
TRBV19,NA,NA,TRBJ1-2,TGTGCCACAACTGCCGGGAGGGGTCTTAACTATGGCTACACCTTC,CATTAGRGLNYGYTF
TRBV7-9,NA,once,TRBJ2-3,TGTGCCAGCAGCCCCCGGTGGAGCACAGATACGCAGTATTTT,CASSPRWSTDTQYF
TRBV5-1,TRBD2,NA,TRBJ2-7,TGCGCCAGCAGCTTGGTTCGAGCGGGGGACTACGAGCAGTACTTC,CASSLVRAGDYEQYF
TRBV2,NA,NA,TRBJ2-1,TGTGCCAGCAACCTACAGTCAAATAAGCAGTTCTTC,CASNLQSNKQFF
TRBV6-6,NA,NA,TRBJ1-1,TGTGCCAGCAGAGAAAAGGGGCTAAGTGAAGCTTTCTTT,CASREKGLSEAFF
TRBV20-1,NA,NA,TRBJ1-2,TGCAGTGCTAGGGGAATCTCAGGCTACACCTTC,CSARGISGYTF
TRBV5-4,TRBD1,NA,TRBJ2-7,TGTGCCAGCAGCTCCCGACAGGGGGGAAGGGGCGAGCAGTACTTC,CASSSRQGGRGEQYF
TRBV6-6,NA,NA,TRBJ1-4,TGTGCCAGCGGAAACAGGGAGGGTAATGAAAAACTGTTTTTT,CASGNREGNEKLFF
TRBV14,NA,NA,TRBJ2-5,TGTGCCAGCAGCCGGGGGTGGCGGGCAGCCATGGGGACCCAGTACTTC,CASSRGWRAAMGTQYF
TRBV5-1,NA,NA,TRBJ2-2,TGCGCCAGCAGCTTGGTAGCCCTTCCGGCCTGGGAGCTGTTTTTT,CASSLVALPAWELFF
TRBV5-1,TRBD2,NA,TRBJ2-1,TGCGCCAGCAGCTTGGGAACTAGCGGGAGTACGTTTGAGCAGTTCTTC,CASSLGTSGSTFEQFF